A single sample is the source of the 22 T cell receptor beta chains below, sequenced in a study of regulatory and conventional T cells in RAG deficiency (dated by TCRdb to between 2016 and 2019). The method was the immunoSEQ multiplex PCR assay. Not all clones reach the TCRdb copy of this immuneACCESS table, which keeps in-frame sequences only. Checked studies attribute under half of the gap to unresolved V genes and leave the rest unexplained. In this sample the table shows thousands of clones, 75% to 85% of which occur a single time. The top ten constitute under 35% of the sample. The sample was also reused in another study, on regulatory T cells. The second study, in turn, reports: The multiplex PCR relied on 52 forward TRBV primers and 13 reverse TRBJ primers, and amplification bias was corrected through assay-based and computational methods.

Sample: CD8+ T cells sorted from blood. All receptors derive from a human donor in good health.

This chain joins TRBV27 and TRBJ2-7; 10 bases agree with TRBD2. CDR3 length equals 16 residues. With V trimmed by 5 bases and J by 4 bases, 11 bases remained unmatched. Per germline, CDR1 MNHEY and CDR2 SMNVEV (reference sequence). The CDR3 coding sequence is TGTGCCAGCAGTGACCATCTAGCGGGGGTAGGATACGAGCAGTACTTC. This sequence encodes CASSDHLAGVGYEQYF.

The chain has TRBV7-9 and TRBJ1-5, with 7 bases identical to TRBD1. This CDR3 is built from 14 residues. CDR1 is SEHNR, CDR2 FQNEAQ, per germline (reference sequence). Trimming at V came to 4 bases and at J to 2 bases, leaving 2 bases not matched to a gene. Here the CDR3 DNA reads TGTGCCAGCAGCTCAACAGGGGGCAATCAGCCCCAGCATTTT. It is translated as CASSSTGGNQPQHF.

The chain is built from TRBV9 and TRBJ1-1; possible D gene TRBD1, 6 bases. The V gene's germline CDR1 is SGDLS and CDR2 YYNGEE. This CDR3 contains 15 residues. Trimming took 5 bases from V and 10 from J, leaving 24 bases between them. Here the CDR3 DNA reads TGTGCCAGCAGTAGGGTGTTAGAGGCAGGGGTTGGAGCTTTCTTT. Translating gives CASSRVLEAGVGAFF. The complete variable domain, with remaining parts taken from reference TRBV9 and TRBJ1-1, reads DSGVTQTPKHLITATGQRVTLRCSPRSGDLSVYWYQQSLDQGLQFLIQYYNGEERAKGNILERFSAQQFPDLHSELNLSSLELGDSALYFCASSRVLEAGVGAFFGQGTRLTVV.

This clone was recorded a few times. The chain carries TRBV28 and TRBJ2-4; D not resolved. The CDR3 runs 14 residues. V was cut by 5 bases and J by 5 bases, with 13 bases left in between. Germline V gene sequence: CDR1 MDHEN, CDR2 SYDVKM. The CDR3 DNA reads as TGTGCCAGCAGTCCTCGGCCCCAACAAAACATTCAGTACTTC. It specifies CASSPRPQQNIQYF.

CDR3 bases: TGTGCCAGCAGTGATGACAGTAATCAGCCCCAGCATTTT. The encoded protein is CASSDDSNQPQHF. The rearrangement joins TRBV6-1 to TRBJ1-5; D is possibly TRBD1 (5 bases). This CDR3 has 13 residues. The V end was cut by 3 bases, the J end by 4 bases, with 7 bases between. Germline V gene data show CDR1 as MNHNS and CDR2 as SASEGT.

V and J are TRBV9 and TRBJ2-1; TRBD2 matches at 10 bases. CDR3 length: 14 amino acids. CDR1 is SGDLS, CDR2 YYNGEE, per germline. V trimming: 7 bases; J trimming: 8 bases; junction bases outside the gene matches: 9. The CDR3, as DNA: TGTGCCAGCTTACCGGGACTAGCGCCCCATGAGCAGTTCTTC. Translation gives CASLPGLAPHEQFF.

CDR3 protein: CAIRDKKTGNTIYF. The CDR3 DNA reads as TGTGCCATCAGGGACAAAAAAACGGGAAACACCATATATTTT. The chain links TRBV10-3 to TRBJ1-3; a weak D match, TRBD1 (5 bases). The germline V gene encodes CDR1 ENHRY and CDR2 SYGVKD. The CDR3 extends over 14 amino acids. V lost 6 bases and J lost 4, with 13 bases in between.

This sequence joins TRBV4-2 and TRBJ2-7; 12 bases are shared with TRBD2. The CDR3 is 15 residues long. Germline CDR1 and CDR2: LGHNA and YNFKEQ. The V and J ends lost 1 base and 2 bases, in that order; junction bases with no gene match: 0. The CDR3 is CASSQGTSGTYEQYF. The CDR3 DNA reads as TGTGCCAGCAGCCAAGGGACTAGCGGGACCTACGAGCAGTACTTC.

The V call is TRBV7-6, the J call TRBJ2-3; D is undetermined. The germline V gene encodes CDR1 SGHVS and CDR2 FNYEAQ. The CDR3 is 15 amino acids. Trimming shortened V by 3 bases and J by 1 base, and 11 bases separated the two germline ends. The CDR3 sequence is CASSLLVEGTDTQYF. For the CDR3, the DNA is TGTGCCAGCAGCTTGCTGGTAGAGGGCACAGATACGCAGTATTTT.

The chain employs TRBV30 and TRBJ1-5, with D tentatively TRBD1 (6 bases). The V gene's germline CDR1 is GTSNPN and CDR2 SVGIG (reference sequence). The CDR3 totals 14 residues. V dropped 0 bases and J dropped 5 bases, with 11 bases sitting between them. CDR3 sequence (DNA): TGTGCCTGGAGTGTCGGGCAGGGGCATCAGCCCCAGCATTTT. Amino acid sequence: CAWSVGQGHQPQHF.

V is TRBV6-5 and J is TRBJ2-7; D is possibly TRBD1 (6 bases). The germline V gene encodes CDR1 MNHEY and CDR2 SVGAGI. This CDR3 spans 13 amino acids. The V end lost 4 bases, the J end lost 0 bases, and 7 bases lay between the germline ends. Here the CDR3 DNA reads TGTGCCAGCAGTTCGGACAGCTCCTACGAGCAGTACTTC. Translation gives CASSSDSSYEQYF.

The V call is TRBV5-1, the J call TRBJ1-6; D remains ambiguous. V dropped 4 bases and J dropped 0 bases, with 17 bases sitting between them. Germline CDR1 and CDR2: SGHRS and YFSETQ. The CDR3 has 18 amino acids. The CDR3 DNA reads as TGCGCCAGCAGCGTGAGCTCCGTCAAGAGCTCCTATAATTCACCCCTCCACTTT. Translated, it gives CASSVSSVKSSYNSPLHF.

The chain recombines TRBV6-6 with TRBJ1-1, with TRBD1 matching 10 bases. V gave up 6 bases and J gave up 5 bases; unmatched junction bases: 6. The V gene's germline CDR1 is MNHNY and CDR2 SVGAGI (reference sequence). CDR3 length equals 14 residues. This CDR3 is CASSRGQGRTEAFF. CDR3 coding DNA: TGTGCCAGCAGCCGGGGACAGGGGAGGACTGAAGCTTTCTTT.

This chain uses TRBV13 with TRBJ2-2; 7 bases are shared with TRBD2. J was trimmed by 4 bases and V by 5 bases; bases with no gene match: 10. CDR3 length: 16 amino acids. In germline, CDR1 is PRHDT, CDR2 FYEKMQ (reference sequence). Written as DNA, the CDR3 is TGTGCCAGCAGCGACACCGGGCTAGCGGTCACCGGGGAGCTGTTTTTT. It specifies CASSDTGLAVTGELFF.

The chain combines TRBV5-1 with TRBJ1-1, with TRBD1 matching over 7 bases. This CDR3 spans 14 amino acids. With 4 bases clipped from V and 4 bases from J, the junction kept 7 bases outside the gene matches. Germline V gene data show CDR1 as SGHRS and CDR2 as YFSETQ. CDR3 residues: CASSPQGFGTEAFF. As DNA, the CDR3 is TGCGCCAGCAGCCCACAGGGGTTCGGCACTGAAGCTTTCTTT.

The rearrangement uses TRBV7-8 and TRBJ2-6, with a weak D call TRBD2 (6 bases). There are 12 residues in the CDR3. Trimming cost V 3 bases and J 11 bases, with 8 bases left between them. Per the germline V gene, CDR1 is SGHVS and CDR2 is FQNEAQ. CDR3 coding DNA: TGTGCCAGCAGCTTCGGAGGGGACGTCCTGACTTTC. It encodes CASSFGGDVLTF.

The chain combines TRBV7-9 with TRBJ2-7; no clear D. CDR1 and CDR2 from the germline V gene are SEHNR and FQNEAQ (reference sequence). V lost 4 bases, J lost 5 bases, and 15 bases lay in between. The CDR3 sequence is 14 residues long. The CDR3 nucleotides are TGTGCCAGCAGCTCAACCCCGACGGTACACGAGCAGTACTTC. As protein: CASSSTPTVHEQYF.

V gene TRBV27 combines with J gene TRBJ1-2; D possibly corresponds to TRBD1 (5 bases). CDR3 length: 14 residues. From germline, CDR1 is MNHEY and CDR2 SMNVEV (reference sequence). The V end lost 5 bases, the J end lost 8 bases, and 18 bases lay between the germline ends. The CDR3 coding sequence is TGTGCCAGCAGTAGGGACTCCTCCGTTTGGGGCTACACCTTC. It encodes CASSRDSSVWGYTF.

The chain uses TRBV19 and TRBJ1-2; D is possibly TRBD1 (5 bases). CDR3 length: 13 residues. CDR1 is LNHDA and CDR2 is SQIVND in the germline V gene (reference sequence). Trimming shortened V by 5 bases and J by 3 bases, and 10 bases separated the two germline ends. CDR3 in amino acids: CASSFGHYYGYTF. CDR3 DNA: TGTGCCAGTAGTTTCGGACACTACTATGGCTACACCTTC.

The rearrangement uses TRBV11-1 and TRBJ2-3; D is possibly TRBD1 (6 bases). V lost 3 bases, J lost 1 base, and 14 bases lay in between. The germline gives CDR1 SGHAT, CDR2 FQDESV (reference sequence). This CDR3 contains 16 residues. The CDR3 sequence is CASSFQGTRGTDTQYF. The CDR3 coding sequence is TGTGCCAGCAGCTTCCAGGGGACCAGGGGCACAGATACGCAGTATTTT. The full variable domain, its missing parts supplied by reference TRBV11-1 and TRBJ2-3, is EAEVAQSPRYKITEKSQAVAFWCDPISGHATLYWYRQILGQGPELLVQFQDESVVDDSQLPKDRFSAERLKGVDSTLKIQPAELGDSAMYLCASSFQGTRGTDTQYFGPGTRLTVL.

The J gene is TRBJ2-3, the V gene TRBV6-6; no firm D call. Trimming pared 2 bases from V and 4 bases from J, leaving 13 bases between. Germline lookup yields CDR1 MNHNY and CDR2 SVGAGI (reference sequence). CDR3 length: 15 residues. The CDR3 DNA is TGTGCCAGCAGTTACGGTATTTCTGGGCCAGATACGCAGTATTTT. It translates to CASSYGISGPDTQYF.

Details on this clone: The sample contains more than one DNA sequence encoding this CDR3. The rearrangement links TRBV13 to TRBJ2-1; D not certain. The CDR3 runs to 14 residues. Germline CDR1 PRHDT, CDR2 FYEKMQ (reference sequence). Trimming stripped 1 base from V and 0 bases from J, with 4 bases between. CDR3 loop: CASSLAGSYNEQFF. CDR3 bases: TGTGCCAGCAGCTTAGCCGGCTCCTACAATGAGCAGTTCTTC.